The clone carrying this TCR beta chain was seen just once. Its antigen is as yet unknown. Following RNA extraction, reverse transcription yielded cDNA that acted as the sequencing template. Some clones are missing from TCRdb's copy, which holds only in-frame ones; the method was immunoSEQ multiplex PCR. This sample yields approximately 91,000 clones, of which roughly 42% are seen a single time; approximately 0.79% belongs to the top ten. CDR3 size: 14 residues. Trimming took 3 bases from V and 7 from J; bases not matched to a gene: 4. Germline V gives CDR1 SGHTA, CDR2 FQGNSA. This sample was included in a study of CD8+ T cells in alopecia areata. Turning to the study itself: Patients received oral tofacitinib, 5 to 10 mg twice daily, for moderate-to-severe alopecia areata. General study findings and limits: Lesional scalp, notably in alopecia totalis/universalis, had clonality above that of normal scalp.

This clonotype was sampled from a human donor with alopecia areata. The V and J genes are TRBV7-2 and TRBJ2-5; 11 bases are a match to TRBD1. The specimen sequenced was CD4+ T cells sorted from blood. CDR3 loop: CASSLDRGLVTQYF. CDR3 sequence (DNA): TGTGCCAGCAGCTTGGACAGGGGGCTGGTGACCCAGTACTTC.